Presented here are 3 T cell receptor beta chains from one specimen sequenced in a study of cytomegalovirus exposure and HLA in healthy donors. Primers included in the PCR were 60 Vbeta and 13 Jbeta primers. The method was immunoSEQ multiplex PCR; TCRdb's version includes in-frame clones alone and lacks a portion of them. The repertoire includes roughly 150,000 clones, roughly 83% of them detected once, and approximately 1.4% sits in the top ten. The sequencing input was PBMCs. These receptors were taken from a young woman in good health and CMV-seronegative.

This clone was recorded once. The V call is TRBV19, the J call TRBJ1-6, with TRBD1 matching over 9 bases. CDR3 size: 18 residues. Looked up from germline, CDR1 is LNHDA and CDR2 is SQIVND (reference sequence). V was clipped by 6 bases and J by 4 bases; unmatched bases: 13. CDR3 protein: CASRDTGQGSGYNSPLHF. DNA for the CDR3: TGTGCCAGTAGGGATACGGGACAGGGCAGTGGATATAATTCACCCCTCCACTTT.

The V call is TRBV6-6, the J call TRBJ1-1, with 7 bases that match TRBD1. The CDR3 has 14 amino acids. CDR1 is MNHNY and CDR2 is SVGAGI in the germline V gene (reference sequence). J gave up 1 base and V 5 bases, and 4 bases lay outside the gene matches. CDR3 amino acids: CASSPGQTNTEAFF. CDR3 coding DNA: TGTGCCAGCAGTCCGGGACAGACGAACACTGAAGCTTTCTTT.

The V gene is TRBV7-2, the J gene TRBJ2-3, with D possibly matching TRBD2 (6 bases). The CDR3 runs to 12 residues. In germline, CDR1 is SGHTA, CDR2 FQGNSA. The V end lost 5 bases, the J end lost 8 bases, and 11 bases lay between the germline ends. The CDR3: CASSTAGLTQYF. In DNA form, the CDR3 reads TGTGCCAGCAGCACGGCGGGACTTACGCAGTATTTT.